The sequence of this T cell receptor beta chain was determined in a study of graft-versus-host responses after intestinal transplantation. Turning to the study itself: Every recipient had anti-thymocyte globulin induction and roughly three years of tacrolimus plus steroids.

The table came from immunoSEQ multiplex PCR; TCRdb's copy has only in-frame clones and leaves some out. The profile covers fewer than 50,000 clones, with around 84% appearing a single time and 0.46% taken by the ten largest. Regarding this clone: What it recognizes is unknown.

Germline V gene sequence: CDR1 LNHDA, CDR2 SQIVND (reference sequence). V gave up 2 bases and J gave up 3 bases, with 14 bases separating them. This CDR3 is 15 amino acids long. The chain has TRBV19 and TRBJ2-7; D is perhaps TRBD2 (6 bases). The sample here was unstimulated CD4+ T cells sorted from spleen or lymph node cells, taken before transplant. The receptor's source is a human donor who was the organ donor for an intestinal transplant. The CDR3: CASSIISGDHYEQYF. The CDR3 nucleotides are TGTGCCAGTAGTATAATATCGGGGGACCACTACGAGCAGTACTTC.